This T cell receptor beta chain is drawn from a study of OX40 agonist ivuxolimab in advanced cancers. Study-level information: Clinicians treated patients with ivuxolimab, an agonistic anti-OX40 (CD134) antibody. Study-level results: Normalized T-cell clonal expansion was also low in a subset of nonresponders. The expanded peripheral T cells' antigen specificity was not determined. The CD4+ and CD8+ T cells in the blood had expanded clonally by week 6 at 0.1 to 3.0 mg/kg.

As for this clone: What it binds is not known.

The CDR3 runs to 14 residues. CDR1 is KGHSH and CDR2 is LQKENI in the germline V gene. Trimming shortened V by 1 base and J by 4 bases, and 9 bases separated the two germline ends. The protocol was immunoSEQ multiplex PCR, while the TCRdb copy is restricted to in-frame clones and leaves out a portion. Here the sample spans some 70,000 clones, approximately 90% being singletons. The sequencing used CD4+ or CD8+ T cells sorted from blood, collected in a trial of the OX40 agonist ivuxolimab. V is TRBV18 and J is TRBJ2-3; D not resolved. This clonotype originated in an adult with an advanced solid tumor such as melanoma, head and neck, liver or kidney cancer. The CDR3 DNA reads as TGTGCCAGCTCACCACAACCGGCCGCAGATACGCAGTATTTT. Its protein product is CASSPQPAADTQYF.